This TCR beta chain comes out of a study of beta chain features in type 1 diabetes. Points from the study as a whole: Among all four CD4+ subsets, Type 1 diabetes patients had TCRB CDR3s that were moderately but significantly shorter.

In regard to this clone: Its matching antigen is unknown.

The authors reverse transcribed all of the isolated RNA, so sequencing captured expressed TCRB transcripts. Generated by immunoSEQ multiplex PCR, the TCRdb table keeps only in-frame clones and is missing some. The table has a few hundred thousand clones, over 8.5% seen once. The CDR3 totals 15 residues. In germline, CDR1 is SGHNT, CDR2 YENEEA. Germline trimming cut 5 bases from V and 5 bases from J; bases unmatched to any gene: 2. Input material: central memory CD4+ T cells from blood. The chain couples TRBV11-3 to TRBJ2-2; 13 nucleotides line up with TRBD2. The TCR originated in a man younger than 40 with type 1 diabetes. The CDR3 DNA is TGTGCCAGCAGCCAGGGACTAGCGGGGACCGGGGAGCTGTTTTTT. Translating it yields CASSQGLAGTGELFF.